This TCR beta chain was documented in a study of shared clonotypes between healthy human individuals. Investigators spread the genomic DNA of each subset evenly over several immunoSEQ plates. Assay: immunoSEQ multiplex PCR; the TCRdb copy retains only in-frame clones and omits some. This sample has around 2.3 million clones; nearly 97% occur once, and the top ten carry over 0.1%. Trimming removed 10 bases from V and 4 bases from J; junction bases left unmatched: 4. Germline V gives CDR1 SNHLY, CDR2 FYNNEI. The CDR3 spans 13 residues. Study outcomes and limitations: Generally, estimated richness proved larger in naive subsets than it did in memory subsets.

With respect to this clone: Its target is unknown.

Subsets obtained from CD4+ cells comprised CD45RA+ naive and CD45RA-negative memory cells. The rearrangement joins TRBV2 to TRBJ2-2; TRBD1 matches 9 bases. The clonotype originates from a man younger than 35 in good health. The sample taken for sequencing was naive CD4+ T cells sorted from blood. As to subset: CD45RA+ positively selected. The CDR3 DNA is TGTGCCACCGGGACAGGGCTCACCGGGGAGCTGTTTTTT. It encodes CATGTGLTGELFF.